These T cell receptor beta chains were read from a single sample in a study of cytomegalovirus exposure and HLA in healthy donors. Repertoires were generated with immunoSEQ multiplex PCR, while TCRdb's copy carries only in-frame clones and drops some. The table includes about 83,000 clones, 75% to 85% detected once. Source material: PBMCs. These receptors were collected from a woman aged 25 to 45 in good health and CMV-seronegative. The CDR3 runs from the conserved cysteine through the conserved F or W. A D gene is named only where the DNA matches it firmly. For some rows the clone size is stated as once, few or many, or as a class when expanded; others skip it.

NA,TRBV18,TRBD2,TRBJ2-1,CASSPPTSGANEQFF,TGTGCCAGCTCACCACCTACTAGCGGGGCCAATGAGCAGTTCTTC
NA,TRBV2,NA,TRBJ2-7,CASTPSGLPEQYF,TGTGCCAGCACCCCCTCGGGACTGCCTGAGCAGTACTTC
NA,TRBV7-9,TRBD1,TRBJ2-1,CASSLEGATYNEQFF,TGTGCCAGCAGCTTAGAGGGGGCTACCTACAATGAGCAGTTCTTC
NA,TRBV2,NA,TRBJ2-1,CASSWDSTSGGNEQFF,TGTGCCAGCAGTTGGGACAGTACCAGCGGGGGCAATGAGCAGTTCTTC
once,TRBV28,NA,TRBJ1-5,CASSFIDNSNQPQHF,TGTGCCAGCAGTTTCATAGACAATAGCAATCAGCCCCAGCATTTT
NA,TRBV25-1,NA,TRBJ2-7,CTSSWGGANEQYF,TGTACCAGCAGTTGGGGGGGGGCGAACGAGCAGTACTTC
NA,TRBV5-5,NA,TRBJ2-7,CASSLGSLSYEQYF,TGTGCCAGCAGCTTGGGGTCTCTAAGCTACGAGCAGTACTTC
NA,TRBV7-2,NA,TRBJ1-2,CASSSDRANYGYTF,TGTGCCAGCAGCTCGGACAGAGCTAACTATGGCTACACCTTC
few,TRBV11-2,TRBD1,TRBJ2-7,CASSSYRGRNSYEQYF,TGTGCCAGCAGCTCGTACAGGGGGCGGAATTCCTACGAGCAGTACTTC
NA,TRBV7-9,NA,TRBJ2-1,CASSLGLYLSSYNEQFF,TGTGCCAGCAGCTTAGGACTCTACTTGAGCTCCTACAATGAGCAGTTCTTC
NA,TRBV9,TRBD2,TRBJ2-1,CASSVASSGSYNEQFF,TGTGCCAGCAGCGTAGCATCTAGCGGTTCCTACAATGAGCAGTTCTTC
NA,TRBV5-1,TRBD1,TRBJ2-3,CASSLPDRGLITDTQYF,TGCGCCAGCAGCCTCCCGGACAGGGGGCTGATCACAGATACGCAGTATTTT
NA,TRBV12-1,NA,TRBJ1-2,CASSSSHSPGAQGGYTF,TGTGCCAGCAGCTCTTCCCATTCGCCGGGGGCACAGGGGGGCTACACCTTC
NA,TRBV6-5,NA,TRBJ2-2,CASPPRGELFF,TGTGCCAGCCCTCCCAGGGGGGAGCTGTTTTTT
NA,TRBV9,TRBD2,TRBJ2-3,CASSVRSGGGPSTDTQYF,TGTGCCAGCAGCGTCCGCTCGGGGGGAGGGCCGAGCACAGATACGCAGTATTTT
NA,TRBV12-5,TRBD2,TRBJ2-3,CACYRWRALAGYVGTQYF,TGTGCCTGCTATAGGTGGAGGGCCTTAGCGGGATATGTAGGTACGCAGTATTTT
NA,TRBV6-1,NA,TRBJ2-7,CASLDWGRTYEQYF,TGTGCCAGCCTTGATTGGGGCCGTACCTACGAGCAGTACTTC
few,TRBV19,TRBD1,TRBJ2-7,CASSPTGVPSYEQYF,TGTGCCAGTAGCCCCACAGGGGTCCCCTCATACGAGCAGTACTTC
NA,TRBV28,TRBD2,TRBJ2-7,CASSLRWARGLLPGLAREQYF,TGTGCCAGCAGCTTAAGGTGGGCCAGGGGTCTACTACCGGGACTAGCGAGGGAGCAGTACTTC
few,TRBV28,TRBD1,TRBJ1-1,CASSGRGLGMNTEAFF,TGTGCCAGCAGTGGCAGGGGGTTGGGGATGAACACTGAAGCTTTCTTT
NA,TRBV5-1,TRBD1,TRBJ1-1,CASSQNGQVNTEAFF,TGCGCCAGCAGCCAAAATGGACAGGTTAACACTGAAGCTTTCTTT
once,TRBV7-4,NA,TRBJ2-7,CASSHYEQYF,TGTGCCAGCAGCCACTACGAGCAGTACTTC
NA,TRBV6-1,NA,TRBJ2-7,CASSGAEQYF,TGTGCCAGCAGTGGGGCCGAGCAGTACTTC
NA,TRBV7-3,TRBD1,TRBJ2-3,CASSLSAVRGTDTQYF,TGTGCCAGCAGCTTATCAGCAGTCAGGGGGACAGATACGCAGTATTTT
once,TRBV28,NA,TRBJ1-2,CASSYTEYGYTF,TGTGCCAGCAGTTATACGGAGTATGGCTACACCTTC
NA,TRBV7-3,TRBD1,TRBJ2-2,CASSADRGPGELFF,TGTGCCAGCAGCGCCGACAGGGGGCCCGGGGAGCTGTTTTTT
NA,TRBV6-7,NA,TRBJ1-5,CASSYSSCLRNQPQHF,TGTGCCAGCAGTTACTCGAGTTGTCTGCGCAATCAGCCCCAGCATTTT
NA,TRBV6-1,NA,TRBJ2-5,CASSGLGGGPQYF,TGTGCCAGCAGTGGCCTAGGGGGGGGGCCCCAGTACTTC
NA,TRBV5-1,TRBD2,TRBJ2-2,CASSLAQTSGRGSGELFF,TGCGCCAGCAGCTTGGCCCAGACTAGCGGGCGAGGGAGCGGGGAGCTGTTTTTT
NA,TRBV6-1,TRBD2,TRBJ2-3,CASSDQGLAGVDTQYF,TGTGCCAGCAGTGACCAGGGACTAGCGGGAGTAGATACGCAGTATTTT
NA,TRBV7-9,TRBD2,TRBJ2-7,CASSWTSGRAHEQYF,TGTGCCAGCAGTTGGACTAGCGGGAGGGCCCACGAGCAGTACTTC
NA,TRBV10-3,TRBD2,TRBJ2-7,CAISESISPRGSTSALTHPYEQYF,TGTGCCATCAGTGAGTCGATCTCCCCCAGGGGCTCGACTAGCGCCCTAACTCATCCCTACGAGCAGTACTTC
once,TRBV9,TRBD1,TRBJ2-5,CASGRGLETQYF,TGTGCCAGCGGCAGGGGGCTGGAGACCCAGTACTTC
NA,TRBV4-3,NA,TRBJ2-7,CASSGRGGEQYF,TGCGCCAGCAGCGGTAGGGGGGGGGAGCAGTACTTC
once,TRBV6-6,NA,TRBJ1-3,CASRQIQGTGNTIYF,TGTGCCAGCAGACAGATACAGGGCACTGGAAACACCATATATTTT
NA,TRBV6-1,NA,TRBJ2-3,CASSGLGFTQYF,TGTGCCAGCAGTGGCCTAGGATTTACGCAGTATTTT
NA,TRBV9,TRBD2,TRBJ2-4,CASSVAIGASGENIQYF,TGTGCCAGCAGCGTAGCTATAGGGGCTAGCGGAGAAAACATTCAGTACTTC
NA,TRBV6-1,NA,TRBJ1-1,CASSPLTQGDEAFF,TGTGCCAGCAGCCCTTTGACCCAGGGTGATGAAGCTTTCTTT
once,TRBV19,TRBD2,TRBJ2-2,CASSIGTSGSLDTGELFF,TGTGCCAGTAGTATCGGGACTAGCGGGAGTTTGGACACCGGGGAGCTGTTTTTT
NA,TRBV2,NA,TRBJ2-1,CASSEDNPSYNEQFF,TGTGCCAGCAGTGAGGACAACCCATCCTACAATGAGCAGTTCTTC
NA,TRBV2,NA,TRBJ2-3,CASRGVLGTDTQYF,TGTGCCAGCAGAGGGGTTTTAGGGACAGATACGCAGTATTTT
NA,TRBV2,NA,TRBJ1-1,CASSLGGEVTEAFF,TGTGCCAGCAGTTTGGGGGGGGAAGTCACTGAAGCTTTCTTT
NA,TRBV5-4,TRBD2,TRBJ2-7,CASSPSILAGVEQYF,TGTGCCAGCAGCCCTTCAATACTAGCGGGAGTTGAGCAGTACTTC
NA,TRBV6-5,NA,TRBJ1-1,CASSKQGLNTEAFF,TGTGCCAGCAGTAAACAGGGACTGAACACTGAAGCTTTCTTT
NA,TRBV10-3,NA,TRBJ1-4,CAISPSTNEKLFF,TGTGCCATCAGTCCGTCTACTAATGAAAAACTGTTTTTT
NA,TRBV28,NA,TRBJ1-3,CASIPSSGNTIYF,TGTGCCAGCATCCCCAGCTCTGGAAACACCATATATTTT
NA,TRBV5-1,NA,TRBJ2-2,CASSLSLAPTGELFF,TGCGCCAGCAGCTTGTCCCTAGCGCCTACCGGGGAGCTGTTTTTT
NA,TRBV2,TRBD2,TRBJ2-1,CASSVAGGPLSSYNEQFF,TGTGCCAGCAGTGTAGCGGGAGGGCCTTTGAGCTCCTACAATGAGCAGTTCTTC
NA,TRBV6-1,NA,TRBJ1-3,CASVPLSSGNTIYF,TGTGCCAGCGTACCCTTGAGCTCTGGAAACACCATATATTTT
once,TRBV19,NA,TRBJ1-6,CASQPPPQGGNSPLHF,TGTGCCAGCCAACCGCCTCCGCAGGGTGGGAATTCACCCCTCCACTTT
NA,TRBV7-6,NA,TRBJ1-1,CASSSRPGTEAFF,TGTGCCAGCAGCTCTAGGCCCGGCACTGAAGCTTTCTTT
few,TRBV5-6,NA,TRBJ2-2,CASSLFQTNTGELFF,TGTGCCAGCAGCTTATTTCAAACGAACACCGGGGAGCTGTTTTTT
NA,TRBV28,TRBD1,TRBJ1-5,CASSATGASNQPQHF,TGTGCCAGCAGCGCCACAGGGGCCAGCAATCAGCCCCAGCATTTT
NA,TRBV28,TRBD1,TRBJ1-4,CASSWGTGANEKLFF,TGTGCCAGCAGTTGGGGGACAGGGGCAAATGAAAAACTGTTTTTT
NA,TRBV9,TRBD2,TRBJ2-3,CASSVGLAGGYTDTQYF,TGTGCCAGCAGCGTAGGCCTAGCGGGAGGGTACACAGATACGCAGTATTTT
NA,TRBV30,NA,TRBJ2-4,CAWSVVGYGAKNIQYF,TGTGCCTGGAGTGTAGTCGGGTATGGAGCCAAAAACATTCAGTACTTC